The 26 T cell receptor beta chains given below trace back to one sample, sequenced in a study of technical replicates of blood from a handful of donors. Some clones are missing from TCRdb's copy, which holds only in-frame ones; the method was immunoSEQ multiplex PCR. The table includes around 76,000 clones, roughly 98% detected once. The sample taken for sequencing was T cells isolated from PBMCs. All receptors derive from a human donor in good health.

This chain links TRBV5-1 with TRBJ2-1; 11 bases fit TRBD2. V lost 7 bases to trimming and J lost 0 bases; unmatched junction nucleotides: 12. This CDR3 comprises 18 residues. CDR1 and CDR2 (germline): SGHRS, YFSETQ. The CDR3 bases are TGCGCCAGCGCTCCACAGACTAGCGGGACTTACTCCTACAATGAGCAGTTCTTC. This gives the protein CASAPQTSGTYSYNEQFF.

J is TRBJ1-2 and V is TRBV9; D gene uncertain. This CDR3 contains 14 residues. Germline CDR1 SGDLS, CDR2 YYNGEE. The ends were cut back, 0 bases at V and 3 bases at J, with 9 bases in the middle. This CDR3 is CASSVEELDYGYTF. For the CDR3, the DNA is TGTGCCAGCAGCGTAGAGGAGTTGGACTATGGCTACACCTTC.

The chain combines TRBV6-5 with TRBJ2-5; no reliable D call. The CDR3 is 13 residues long. Per germline, CDR1 MNHEY and CDR2 SVGAGI. Trimming left V 6 bases short and J 5 bases short, with 13 bases between. The CDR3 sequence is CASSPNLFETQYF. CDR3 bases: TGTGCCAGCAGCCCTAATTTGTTCGAGACCCAGTACTTC.

The rearrangement links TRBV5-1 to TRBJ2-1; 9 nucleotides line up with TRBD2. Per the germline V gene, CDR1 is SGHRS and CDR2 is YFSETQ. The CDR3 has 13 residues. With V trimmed by 1 base and J by 10 bases, 3 bases remained unmatched. The CDR3 bases are TGCGCCAGCAGCTTGTTAGCGGGAGTCGAGCAGTTCTTC. Amino acids: CASSLLAGVEQFF.

The chain joins TRBV27 to TRBJ2-7; the match to TRBD2 covers 10 bases. V lost 0 bases and J lost 7; bases outside the gene matches: 6. Germline CDR1 MNHEY, CDR2 SMNVEV (reference sequence). The CDR3 is 15 amino acids. The DNA of the CDR3 is TGTGCCAGCAGTTTATCAGCGGGAGGGCCTTGGGAGCAGTACTTC. The encoded protein is CASSLSAGGPWEQYF.

This clone was found once. This chain links TRBV29-1 with TRBJ2-3; 12 nucleotides line up with TRBD2. The CDR3 is 13 residues long. CDR1 and CDR2 from the germline V gene are SQVTM and ANQGSEA. The V segment lost 6 bases and the J segment 5 bases; nucleotides outside the gene matches: 3. Here the CDR3 reads CSVRTSGIDTQYF. CDR3 nucleotides: TGCAGCGTGAGGACTAGCGGGATAGATACGCAGTATTTT.

V is TRBV19 and J is TRBJ1-5; perhaps TRBD1 as D (6 bases). CDR3 size: 17 residues. Germline values: CDR1 LNHDA, CDR2 SQIVND (reference sequence). V gave up 5 bases and J gave up 5 bases, with 22 bases separating them. The CDR3 sequence is CASSVHRAQVVYQPQHF. CDR3 nucleotides: TGTGCCAGTAGTGTCCACAGGGCCCAAGTCGTTTATCAGCCCCAGCATTTT. Based on the CDR3 plus reference TRBV19 and TRBJ1-5, the full variable domain is DGGITQSPKYLFRKEGQNVTLSCEQNLNHDAMYWYRQDPGQGLRLIYYSQIVNDFQKGDIAEGYSVSREKKESFPLTVTSAQKNPTAFYLCASSVHRAQVVYQPQHFGDGTRLSIL.

The V gene is TRBV9, the J gene TRBJ2-7; D is perhaps TRBD2 (6 bases). Germline assignment: CDR1 SGDLS and CDR2 YYNGEE. The CDR3 sequence is 13 residues long. Trimming removed 4 bases from V and 5 bases from J, with 13 bases in between. As DNA, the CDR3 is TGTGCCAGCAGCCCAGCACCGGGAGACGAGCAGTACTTC. Its protein is CASSPAPGDEQYF. The variable domain in full, completed from reference TRBV9 and TRBJ2-7, reads DSGVTQTPKHLITATGQRVTLRCSPRSGDLSVYWYQQSLDQGLQFLIQYYNGEERAKGNILERFSAQQFPDLHSELNLSSLELGDSALYFCASSPAPGDEQYFGPGTRLTVT.

The rearrangement links TRBV7-6 to TRBJ1-4; D is perhaps TRBD1 (5 bases). Deletions cut 5 bases from V and 6 bases from J, with 13 bases between. Germline assignment: CDR1 SGHVS and CDR2 FNYEAQ. The CDR3 has 14 residues. CDR3: CASSDGGEDEKLFF. The DNA of the CDR3 is TGTGCCAGCAGCGATGGAGGGGAGGATGAAAAACTGTTTTTT.

The V gene is TRBV7-9, the J gene TRBJ2-5; D is unclear. With 5 bases removed from V and 3 bases from J, the gap between germline ends came to 4 bases. This CDR3 has 11 amino acids. Germline CDR1 SEHNR, CDR2 FQNEAQ (reference sequence). The CDR3 bases are TGTGCCAGCAGCCACAAAGAGACCCAGTACTTC. Protein sequence: CASSHKETQYF. The variable domain in full, with the rest retrieved from reference TRBV7-9 and TRBJ2-5, is DTGVSQNPRHKITKRGQNVTFRCDPISEHNRLYWYRQTLGQGPEFLTYFQNEAQLEKSRLLSDRFSAERPKGSFSTLEIQRTEQGDSAMYLCASSHKETQYFGPGTRLLVL.

The chain is built from TRBV7-6 and TRBJ2-2; TRBD2 matches 8 bases. The junction had 16 bases not matched to a gene; V was cut back by 11 bases and J by 8 bases. The CDR3 is 15 residues long. Germline assignment: CDR1 SGHVS and CDR2 FNYEAQ. CDR3 DNA sequence: TGTGCCTGCGGTCCGGGAGGGCCAGGAGGGGGGGAGCTGTTTTTT. Its protein product is CACGPGGPGGGELFF.

The gene calls are TRBV15 and TRBJ2-1, with 8 bases identical to TRBD1. The CDR3 is made up of 14 amino acids. Germline V gene data show CDR1 as LNHNV and CDR2 as YYDKDF (reference sequence). After removal of 6 bases from V and 9 bases from J, the junction contained 10 bases not matched to a gene. The CDR3 DNA reads TGTGCCACCAGAGGACAGGGAAGGGATGCTGAGCAGTTCTTC. Translating gives CATRGQGRDAEQFF.

The genes are TRBV27 and TRBJ1-1, with a weak D call TRBD1 (5 bases). The V end lost 3 bases, the J end lost 1 base, and 9 bases lay between the germline ends. CDR3 length: 14 residues. Germline V lookup: CDR1 MNHEY, CDR2 SMNVEV (reference sequence). The CDR3 sequence is CASSLARANTEAFF. CDR3 coding DNA: TGTGCCAGCAGTTTGGCCAGGGCGAACACTGAAGCTTTCTTT.

This rearrangement joins TRBV7-9 to TRBJ1-1; the match to TRBD1 covers 9 bases. This CDR3 spans 14 amino acids. After removal of 6 bases from V and 4 bases from J, the junction contained 6 bases not matched to a gene. Looked up from germline, CDR1 is SEHNR and CDR2 is FQNEAQ (reference sequence). CDR3 in amino acids: CASRPGQGGTEAFF. Written as DNA, the CDR3 is TGTGCCAGCAGGCCGGGACAGGGAGGCACTGAAGCTTTCTTT. Complete variable domain (other parts from reference TRBV7-9 and TRBJ1-1): DTGVSQNPRHKITKRGQNVTFRCDPISEHNRLYWYRQTLGQGPEFLTYFQNEAQLEKSRLLSDRFSAERPKGSFSTLEIQRTEQGDSAMYLCASRPGQGGTEAFFGQGTRLTVV.

This chain uses TRBV6-1 with TRBJ2-7, with no clear D. Trimming took off 4 bases at V and 2 bases at J, with 18 bases between the two ends. This CDR3 spans 16 amino acids. Germline V CDR1 and CDR2: MNHNS, SASEGT. The CDR3 DNA sequence: TGTGCCAGCAGTGCTGAGGCCAGAAAGACTCCCTACGAGCAGTACTTC. As protein: CASSAEARKTPYEQYF.

The gene calls are TRBV7-9 and TRBJ2-3, with 8 nucleotides matching TRBD2. The trim removed 5 bases at V and 2 bases at J, leaving 9 bases unmatched. Germline CDR1 SEHNR, CDR2 FQNEAQ (reference sequence). This CDR3 has 16 amino acids. The CDR3 loop is CASSLGPLADTDTQYF. The CDR3 DNA reads TGTGCCAGCAGCCTTGGACCACTAGCGGACACAGATACGCAGTATTTT.

This clone was seen once. The chain couples TRBV19 to TRBJ1-3; TRBD1 aligns across 8 bases. This CDR3 contains 14 residues. CDR1 is LNHDA and CDR2 is SQIVND in the germline V gene (reference sequence). V shed 7 bases and J 8 bases; nucleotides not matched to a gene: 10. CDR3 protein: CASKRQGARDTIYF. The CDR3 region has the DNA TGTGCCAGTAAGAGGCAGGGGGCGCGGGACACCATATATTTT.

The gene calls are TRBV5-5 and TRBJ2-5; perhaps TRBD2 as D (6 bases). Germline V gene lookup returns CDR1 SGHKS and CDR2 YYEKEE (reference sequence). V lost 1 base and J 5 bases, leaving 15 bases between the germline ends. The CDR3 sequence is 15 residues long. The DNA of the CDR3 is TGTGCCAGCAGCTTGAACGGCGGGATTGGGGAGACCCAGTACTTC. Its translation: CASSLNGGIGETQYF.

The chain carries TRBV27 and TRBJ1-4; 7 positions match TRBD1. CDR3 length: 14 residues. Germline values: CDR1 MNHEY, CDR2 SMNVEV (reference sequence). J lost 8 bases, V lost 3 bases, and 6 bases had no gene match. The CDR3, as DNA: TGTGCCAGCAGTTTTGGAGGGGGCGTGGAAAAACTGTTTTTT. Translated, it gives CASSFGGGVEKLFF.

The genes are TRBV11-2 and TRBJ2-1; 11 bases are a match to TRBD2. Trimming removed 6 bases from V and 6 bases from J; junction bases left unmatched: 7. The CDR3 loop spans 15 amino acids. The germline V gene has CDR1 SGHAT and CDR2 FQNNGV. CDR3 nucleotides: TGTGCCAGCAGAACTAGCGGGAGTCCGTCCAATGAGCAGTTCTTC. Amino acids: CASRTSGSPSNEQFF.

This rearrangement joins TRBV27 to TRBJ2-7; a weak D match, TRBD2 (6 bases). Germline CDR1 and CDR2: MNHEY and SMNVEV (reference sequence). Trimming pared 3 bases from V and 6 bases from J, leaving 15 bases between. The length of the CDR3 is 14 residues. The CDR3 sequence: CASSFIGSGSEQYF. DNA of the CDR3: TGTGCCAGCAGTTTTATCGGGAGTGGAAGCGAGCAGTACTTC.

This chain uses TRBV18 with TRBJ2-5; TRBD1 is a possible D gene (6 bases). V lost 3 bases and J lost 7, with 12 bases in between. The CDR3 contains 13 residues. Per germline, CDR1 KGHSH and CDR2 LQKENI. The CDR3 DNA is TGTGCCAGCTCACCGGAGCAGGGGTTGACCCAGTACTTC. Its protein product is CASSPEQGLTQYF. The variable domain in full, completed from reference TRBV18 and TRBJ2-5, reads NAGVMQNPRHLVRRRGQEARLRCSPMKGHSHVYWYRQLPEEGLKFMVYLQKENIIDESGMPKERFSAEFPKEGPSILRIQQVVRGDSAAYFCASSPEQGLTQYFGPGTRLLVL.

V usage is TRBV19 and J usage is TRBJ1-3; the D is unclear. The CDR3 sequence is 11 residues long. The germline V and J ends were trimmed by 1 base and 13 bases, with 8 bases remaining between them. CDR1 and CDR2 from the germline V gene are LNHDA and SQIVND (reference sequence). CDR3 residues: CASSIGSNIYF. The CDR3 DNA is TGTGCCAGTAGTATAGGGAGTAATATATATTTT.

CDR3 bases: TGTGCCATCAGTGGGGGAGGGGACGGCGAGCAGTACTTC. Amino acid sequence: CAISGGGDGEQYF. The chain has TRBV10-3 and TRBJ2-7; TRBD2 aligns across 7 bases. With V trimmed by 4 bases and J by 6 bases, 6 bases remained unmatched. Germline assignment: CDR1 ENHRY and CDR2 SYGVKD. There are 13 residues in the CDR3.

V is TRBV19 and J is TRBJ1-5; possibly TRBD1 for D (5 bases). Germline values: CDR1 LNHDA, CDR2 SQIVND (reference sequence). V was clipped by 3 bases and J by 0 bases, with 15 bases between them. This CDR3 is built from 17 residues. The CDR3 here is CASSMNRGLISNQPQHF. The CDR3, as DNA: TGTGCCAGTAGTATGAATAGGGGACTGATTAGCAATCAGCCCCAGCATTTT.

The V and J genes are TRBV30 and TRBJ1-1; no clear D. Germline V lookup: CDR1 GTSNPN, CDR2 SVGIG (reference sequence). CDR3 size: 13 residues. Trimming took off 3 bases at V and 2 bases at J, with 10 bases between the two ends. The CDR3 nucleotides read TGTGCCTGGAGGGGAGGTCTCAACACTGAAGCTTTCTTT. The encoded protein is CAWRGGLNTEAFF.